This T cell receptor beta chain emerged from a study of blood T cell repertoires in COVID-19. Here immunoSEQ multiplex PCR was the method, and the copy in TCRdb shows in-frame clones only, minus some. The sample carries 250,000 or so clones, around 85% recorded once. V dropped 1 base and J dropped 4; count of bases not matched to a gene: 4. Germline V gives CDR1 GTSNPN, CDR2 SVGIG (reference sequence). The length of the CDR3 is 15 residues. This clonotype was obtained from a man of 80 years or more with acute or convalescent COVID-19. The chain joins TRBV30 to TRBJ1-5, with TRBD1 matching over 10 bases. Sample: peripheral blood. DNA of the CDR3: TGTGCCTGGAGTGCCGGACAGGGGGGAAATCAGCCCCAGCATTTT. Translated: CAWSAGQGGNQPQHF.